This T cell receptor beta chain was captured in a study of spatial heterogeneity in lung cancer. Unique molecular identifiers, one per molecule, were present on every TCR cDNA molecule. TCRdb passed the 5' RACE reads through MiXCR, listing each CDR3 protein once. The sample records over 9,500 distinct CDR3 sequences, about 15% being singletons. In this sample, this clonotype turned up a few times. As to time point: sample taken at primary tumor resection. Material for sequencing was whole RNA from tumor, nontumor lung or frozen PBMC, left unsorted. The germline gives CDR1 SGHTA, CDR2 FQGTGA. This CDR3 region has 15 residues. The junction had 2 bases not matched to a gene; V was cut back by 1 base and J by 7 bases.

Sequencing was performed on PBMCs, taken at surgery. The sequence derives from a male donor with early-stage non-small cell lung cancer. The rearrangement joins TRBV7-3 to TRBJ2-1; 12 bases are a match to TRBD2. The CDR3 DNA reads as TGTGCCAGCAGCTTAAAGGGGACTAGCGGGAATGAGCAGTTCTTC. Protein sequence: CASSLKGTSGNEQFF.